What follows is one TCR beta chain and its context. Its antigen is not identified. This sample was included in a study of early T cells in non-severe SARS-CoV-2 infection. Overall study: Sequencing targeted bulk RNA from unsorted whole blood, leaving chains unpaired. Whole-study findings and limits: A preference for anti-spike CD8 responses marked VDJdb matching, which missed private and CD4 specificities.

The V end was cut by 4 bases, the J end by 8 bases, with 8 bases between. There are 11 residues in the CDR3. Individual cDNA molecules were tagged with unique molecular identifiers. Using its own MiXCR run on the 5' RACE reads, TCRdb lists one record per CDR3 protein. The table shows tens of thousands of distinct CDR3 sequences, with 20% occurring only once. This rearrangement joins TRBV12-3 or TRBV12-4 to TRBJ1-1; perhaps TRBD1 as D (5 bases). Source: whole blood, taken at baseline. This sequence was found in an adult who was a healthcare worker with PCR-confirmed SARS-CoV-2 infection or an uninfected control (not recorded which). The CDR3 DNA reads TGTGCCAGCAGTTGGGAGGGGGAAGCTTTCTTT. Translating it yields CASSWEGEAFF.